This T cell receptor beta chain stems from a study of cytomegalovirus exposure and HLA in healthy donors. A multiplex PCR was run with 60 Vbeta primers and 13 Jbeta primers. The data were produced by immunoSEQ multiplex PCR, yet TCRdb's version contains in-frame clones alone and is incomplete. The sample yields some 120,000 clones, 65% to 75% seen once. This clone appeared a single time. Losses at the gene ends were 4 bases for V and 4 bases for J; bases not matched to a gene: 5. Germline V gene sequence: CDR1 SGHVS, CDR2 FNYEAQ. The length of the CDR3 is 14 residues. The sequence was collected from a woman in her forties or fifties in good health and CMV-seropositive. V and J are TRBV7-6 and TRBJ2-7; 9 nucleotides agree with TRBD1. Material for sequencing was PBMCs. CDR3 protein: CASSSRQGGYEQYF. The CDR3 DNA sequence: TGTGCCAGCAGCTCCCGACAGGGGGGGTACGAGCAGTACTTC. The variable domain in full, completed from reference TRBV7-6 and TRBJ2-7, reads GAGVSQSPRYKVTKRGQDVALRCDPISGHVSLYWYRQALGQGPEFLTYFNYEAQQDKSGLPNDRFSAERPEGSISTLTIQRTEQRDSAMYRCASSSRQGGYEQYFGPGTRLTVT.